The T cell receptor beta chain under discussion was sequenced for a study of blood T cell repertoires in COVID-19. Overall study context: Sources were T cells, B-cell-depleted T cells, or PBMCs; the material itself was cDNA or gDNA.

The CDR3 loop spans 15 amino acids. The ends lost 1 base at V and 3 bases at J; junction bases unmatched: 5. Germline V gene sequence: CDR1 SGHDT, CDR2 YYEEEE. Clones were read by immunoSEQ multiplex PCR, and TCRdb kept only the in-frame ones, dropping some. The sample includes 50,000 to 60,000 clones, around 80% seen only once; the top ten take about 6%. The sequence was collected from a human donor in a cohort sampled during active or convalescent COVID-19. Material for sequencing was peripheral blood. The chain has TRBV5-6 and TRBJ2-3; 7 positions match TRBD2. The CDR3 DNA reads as TGTGCCAGCAGCTTGCGGGGGGTTGGAACAGATACGCAGTATTTT. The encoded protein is CASSLRGVGTDTQYF.